The 29 T cell receptor beta chains listed next were all sequenced from one sample in a study of metastatic and nonmetastatic thyroid tumors. TCRdb re-analyzed the PCR reads through MiXCR. The sample lists about 5,900 clones, around a third occurring once. Nobody among the patients had been given any treatment before thyroid surgery. Material for sequencing was adjacent normal tissue. These TCRs come from a male donor with papillary thyroid cancer or a benign thyroid nodule (not recorded which). Some clones in this sample may be carry-over from other donors' samples.

This clone counts as medium-sized. CDR3 region: CASSATGGQDTEAFF. For the CDR3, the DNA is TGCGCCAGCAGCGCGACAGGGGGGCAGGACACTGAAGCTTTCTTT. The genes are TRBV5-1 and TRBJ1-1; 9 bases match TRBD1. CDR3 length: 15 residues. Germline V gene lookup returns CDR1 SGHRS and CDR2 YFSETQ. The junction had 7 bases not matched to a gene; V was cut back by 4 bases and J by 3 bases.

In its sample, this clone was seen a few times. The V and J genes are TRBV7-2 and TRBJ2-7; D is unclear. Trimming removed 2 bases from V and 5 bases from J, with 4 bases in between. The CDR3 runs to 11 residues. Germline lookup yields CDR1 SGHTA and CDR2 FQGNSA. Here the CDR3 DNA reads TGTGCCAGCAGCTTAAGAAACGAGCAGTACTTC. Its translation is CASSLRNEQYF.

The sample holds a few counts of this clone. The chain joins TRBV30 to TRBJ1-1; possible D gene TRBD1, 6 bases. The CDR3 length is 13 residues. Germline CDR1 reads GTSNPN; CDR2 reads SVGIG (reference sequence). V gave up 0 bases and J gave up 7 bases, with 12 bases separating them. The CDR3 bases are TGTGCCTGGAGTGTCGGCAGGGGAAGTGAAGCTTTCTTT. Protein: CAWSVGRGSEAFF.

This clone was counted a few times. The V gene is TRBV6-2 or TRBV6-3, the J gene TRBJ2-7; D is unresolved. V gave up 0 bases and J gave up 7 bases, with 7 bases separating them. This CDR3 is 12 amino acids long. CDR1 MNHEY and CDR2 SVGEGT come from the germline V gene. CDR3 nucleotides: TGTGCCAGCAGTTACTCCGCTGGGGAGCAGTACTTC. It encodes CASSYSAGEQYF.

This clone was seen a handful of times. This chain links TRBV6-1 with TRBJ2-3; TRBD2 aligns across 8 bases. The V segment lost 8 bases and the J segment 4 bases; nucleotides outside the gene matches: 8. Germline lookup yields CDR1 MNHNS and CDR2 SASEGT. This CDR3 has 14 residues. The CDR3 DNA reads TGTGCCAGCTCCTTAGCGGGATCTGCAGATACGCAGTATTTT. It specifies CASSLAGSADTQYF.

Only a few counts were recorded for this clone. The chain employs TRBV12-3 or TRBV12-4 and TRBJ1-1, with D unclear. V was shortened by 5 bases and J by 1 base, with 8 bases between the two germline ends. This CDR3 contains 13 residues. The CDR3 sequence is CASSLRQNTEAFF. The DNA of the CDR3 is TGTGCCAGCAGTCTCCGACAGAACACTGAAGCTTTCTTT.

V usage is TRBV11-3 and J usage is TRBJ2-1; TRBD2 is a possible D gene (6 bases). V was pared by 1 base and J by 4 bases, with 8 bases between. Germline V lookup: CDR1 SGHNT, CDR2 YENEEA. The CDR3 spans 14 residues. The CDR3 reads CASSLGGTYNEQFF. CDR3 nucleotides: TGTGCCAGCAGCTTAGGGGGGACTTACAATGAGCAGTTCTTC.

This clone was detected only once. This rearrangement joins TRBV2 to TRBJ2-2; no reliable D call. The CDR3 is made up of 14 amino acids. From germline, CDR1 is SNHLY and CDR2 FYNNEI. Trimming pared 6 bases from V and 6 bases from J, leaving 14 bases between. DNA for the CDR3: TGTGCCAGCAGGGGGATAAACTACTCCGGGGAGCTGTTTTTT. Protein: CASRGINYSGELFF.

This clone is large within its sample. Other nucleotide sequences in the sample specify the same CDR3. The chain links TRBV30 to TRBJ1-4; D is ambiguous. With 1 base removed from V and 5 bases from J, the gap between germline ends came to 8 bases. This CDR3 contains 13 residues. Germline lookup yields CDR1 GTSNPN and CDR2 SVGIG (reference sequence). CDR3 sequence (DNA): TGTGCCTGGAGTGCTCGGCCGAATGAAAAACTGTTTTTT. It encodes CAWSARPNEKLFF.

The chain recombines TRBV3-1 with TRBJ1-2, with a weak D call TRBD1 (5 bases). Germline CDR1 LGHDT, CDR2 YNNKEL (reference sequence). The ends were cut back, 5 bases at V and 5 bases at J, with 12 bases in the middle. The CDR3 is 13 amino acids. CDR3 amino acids: CASSSSGTYGYTF. CDR3 nucleotide sequence: TGTGCCAGCAGCTCCTCCGGGACGTATGGCTACACCTTC.

The chain is built from TRBV19 and TRBJ2-1, with D perhaps being TRBD1 or TRBD2 (5 bases each). Trimming removed 3 bases at V and 4 bases at J, with 13 bases between. The germline V gene encodes CDR1 LNHDA and CDR2 SQIVND (reference sequence). The CDR3 is 15 residues long. The CDR3 sequence is CASSMQGVGYNEQFF. The CDR3 DNA reads TGTGCCAGTAGTATGCAGGGAGTGGGGTACAATGAGCAGTTCTTC.

The rearrangement links TRBV2 to TRBJ1-2, with TRBD1 as a possible D gene (6 bases). Per the germline V gene, CDR1 is SNHLY and CDR2 is FYNNEI. Trimming took 6 bases from V and 2 from J, leaving 13 bases between them. This CDR3 is built from 14 residues. CDR3: CASRAQGLNYGYTF. The DNA of the CDR3 is TGTGCCAGCAGGGCACAGGGTTTAAACTATGGCTACACCTTC.

V is TRBV6-1 and J is TRBJ2-3; 14 positions match TRBD2. Germline values: CDR1 MNHNS, CDR2 SASEGT. After removal of 0 bases from V and 4 bases from J, the junction contained 3 bases not matched to a gene. The CDR3 length is 17 residues. This CDR3 is CASSEAEGLAGADTQYF. The CDR3 coding sequence is TGTGCCAGCAGTGAAGCCGAGGGACTAGCGGGAGCAGATACGCAGTATTTT.

This clone was detected only a few times. V usage is TRBV27 and J usage is TRBJ1-1, with TRBD1 matching over 9 bases. The CDR3 has 15 residues. Looked up from germline, CDR1 is MNHEY and CDR2 is SMNVEV (reference sequence). Losses at the gene ends were 2 bases for V and 1 base for J; bases not matched to a gene: 2. This chain's CDR3 is CASSLPGQGNTEAFF. CDR3 DNA: TGTGCCAGCAGTTTACCGGGACAGGGGAACACTGAAGCTTTCTTT.

The chain recombines TRBV7-6 with TRBJ2-1; D call uncertain. Trimming took 1 base from V and 6 from J, leaving 1 base between them. The V gene's germline CDR1 is SGHVS and CDR2 FNYEAQ. The CDR3 is 11 amino acids. Here the CDR3 DNA reads TGTGCCAGCAGCTTAGGCAATGAGCAGTTCTTC. This translates into CASSLGNEQFF. The entire variable domain, with the rest obtained from reference TRBV7-6 and TRBJ2-1, is as follows: GAGVSQSPRYKVTKRGQDVALRCDPISGHVSLYWYRQALGQGPEFLTYFNYEAQQDKSGLPNDRFSAERPEGSISTLTIQRTEQRDSAMYRCASSLGNEQFFGPGTRLTVL.

The rearrangement uses TRBV9 and TRBJ2-1; the match to TRBD2 covers 7 bases. V was pared by 3 bases and J by 5 bases, with 11 bases of the junction left unmatched. The CDR3 sequence is 16 residues long. Germline CDR1 is SGDLS and CDR2 is YYNGEE. The CDR3 coding sequence is TGTGCCAGCAGCGATCGGACTAGTCGGGTCAACAATGAGCAGTTCTTC. It is translated as CASSDRTSRVNNEQFF. The entire variable domain, with the rest obtained from reference TRBV9 and TRBJ2-1, is as follows: DSGVTQTPKHLITATGQRVTLRCSPRSGDLSVYWYQQSLDQGLQFLIQYYNGEERAKGNILERFSAQQFPDLHSELNLSSLELGDSALYFCASSDRTSRVNNEQFFGPGTRLTVL.

The gene calls are TRBV4-2 and TRBJ2-2, with 9 bases fitting TRBD1. Trimming cost V 2 bases and J 7 bases; bases outside gene matches: 11. The germline V gene encodes CDR1 LGHNA and CDR2 YNFKEQ. The length of the CDR3 is 17 residues. The CDR3 region is CASSQTGTGIYGGELFF. The CDR3 nucleotides read TGTGCCAGCAGCCAAACCGGGACAGGGATCTATGGCGGGGAGCTGTTTTTT.

This chain links TRBV7-8 with TRBJ2-7, with D possibly TRBD1 on 6 matching bases. With 1 base removed from V and 2 bases from J, the gap between germline ends came to 9 bases. This CDR3 has 14 amino acids. The germline CDR1 and CDR2 sequences are SGHVS and FQNEAQ. CDR3 amino acids: CASSLETGPYEQYF. The CDR3 DNA reads TGTGCCAGCAGCTTAGAGACAGGTCCCTACGAGCAGTACTTC.

The chain couples TRBV4-1 to TRBJ2-3; D not certain. The V end lost 4 bases, the J end lost 2 bases, and 19 bases lay between the germline ends. The CDR3 has 17 residues. Germline V CDR1 and CDR2: MGHRA, YSYEKL. The DNA of the CDR3 is TGCGCCAGCAGCCCCGCCCAGAATGTCCCTACCACAGATACGCAGTATTTT. Translating gives CASSPAQNVPTTDTQYF.

The chain joins TRBV2 to TRBJ2-7; TRBD2 matches at 9 bases. V lost 3 bases and J lost 5; bases outside the gene matches: 14. CDR3 size: 17 residues. The germline gives CDR1 SNHLY, CDR2 FYNNEI. CDR3 protein: CASSDGSSGRGGDEQYF. The CDR3 nucleotides are TGTGCCAGCAGTGACGGATCTAGCGGCCGCGGGGGGGACGAGCAGTACTTC. The full variable domain, its missing parts supplied by reference TRBV2 and TRBJ2-7, is EPEVTQTPSHQVTQMGQEVILRCVPISNHLYFYWYRQILGQKVEFLVSFYNNEISEKSEIFDDQFSVERPDGSNFTLKIRSTKLEDSAMYFCASSDGSSGRGGDEQYFGPGTRLTVT.

The rearrangement uses TRBV19 and TRBJ2-2; the match to TRBD2 covers 12 bases. Germline CDR1 is LNHDA and CDR2 is SQIVND (reference sequence). The V gene end was trimmed by 3 bases and the J gene end by 5 bases; junction bases not matched to a gene: 16. The CDR3 extends over 20 amino acids. For the CDR3, the DNA is TGTGCCAGTAGTATTGCGTCTAGCGGGAGGGCCGGCCGTGGGACCGGGGAGCTGTTTTTT. Translating gives CASSIASSGRAGRGTGELFF. Looking up the rest from reference TRBV19 and TRBJ2-2 gives the full variable domain: DGGITQSPKYLFRKEGQNVTLSCEQNLNHDAMYWYRQDPGQGLRLIYYSQIVNDFQKGDIAEGYSVSREKKESFPLTVTSAQKNPTAFYLCASSIASSGRAGRGTGELFFGEGSRLTVL.

V and J are TRBV20-1 and TRBJ1-1; D is unclear. Germline CDR1 DFQATT, CDR2 SNEGSKA (reference sequence). Deletions cut 1 base from V and 2 bases from J, with 11 bases between. The CDR3 has 14 amino acids. The DNA for the CDR3 is TGCAGTGCTAGAGGCGGCCGGGCCAACACTGAAGCTTTCTTT. Its translation: CSARGGRANTEAFF.

Only a few counts were recorded for this clone. CDR3: CSASTTGKGPETQYF. In DNA, the CDR3 is TGCAGTGCTAGTACGACCGGGAAAGGGCCGGAGACCCAGTACTTC. The chain couples TRBV20-1 to TRBJ2-5; TRBD2 is a possible D gene (5 bases). The CDR3 totals 15 residues. Trimming removed 3 bases at V and 5 bases at J, with 19 bases between. Germline V CDR1 and CDR2: DFQATT, SNEGSKA (reference sequence).

The chain joins TRBV2 to TRBJ2-1; 8 bases fit TRBD2. Germline V gives CDR1 SNHLY, CDR2 FYNNEI. This CDR3 has 20 amino acids. V dropped 2 bases and J dropped 4; count of bases not matched to a gene: 19. The CDR3 DNA sequence: TGTGCCAGCAGTGAAAACAGCCTACGGGCAACTAGCGGCACTTACAATGAGCAGTTCTTC. Amino acid sequence: CASSENSLRATSGTYNEQFF.

This chain connects TRBV5-1 to TRBJ2-1, with 9 bases that match TRBD2. Looked up from germline, CDR1 is SGHRS and CDR2 is YFSETQ. The CDR3 runs to 16 residues. Trimming cost V 0 bases and J 5 bases; bases outside gene matches: 6. The chain's CDR3 is CASSLAPAGGHNEQFF. For the CDR3, the DNA is TGCGCCAGCAGCTTGGCCCCAGCGGGGGGACACAATGAGCAGTTCTTC.

For the CDR3, the DNA is TGTGCCAGTAGTATGGAGGGGGCCTACGAGCAGTACTTC. It is translated as CASSMEGAYEQYF. The J gene is TRBJ2-7, the V gene TRBV19, with D tentatively TRBD1 or TRBD2 (6 bases each). V gave up 3 bases and J gave up 2 bases, with 8 bases separating them. In germline, CDR1 is LNHDA, CDR2 SQIVND (reference sequence). The CDR3 has 13 residues. The variable domain in full, completed from reference TRBV19 and TRBJ2-7, reads DGGITQSPKYLFRKEGQNVTLSCEQNLNHDAMYWYRQDPGQGLRLIYYSQIVNDFQKGDIAEGYSVSREKKESFPLTVTSAQKNPTAFYLCASSMEGAYEQYFGPGTRLTVT.

The rearrangement joins TRBV6-1 to TRBJ2-2; 7 bases agree with TRBD1. Looked up from germline, CDR1 is MNHNS and CDR2 is SASEGT. After removal of 8 bases from V and 2 bases from J, the junction contained 5 bases not matched to a gene. This CDR3 has 14 residues. CDR3 in amino acids: CASQRDSNTGELFF. In DNA form, the CDR3 reads TGTGCCAGCCAAAGGGACAGTAACACCGGGGAGCTGTTTTTT.

This chain links TRBV6-1 with TRBJ1-2, with TRBD1 matching 7 bases. The germline gives CDR1 MNHNS, CDR2 SASEGT. Unmatched junction bases numbered 10, after V lost 3 bases and J lost 6 bases. The CDR3 runs 15 residues. The CDR3 loop is CASSDSPRGRNGYTF. The CDR3 DNA sequence: TGTGCCAGCAGTGATTCACCCAGGGGGAGGAATGGCTACACCTTC.

The chain recombines TRBV28 with TRBJ2-1; 10 bases are shared with TRBD2. CDR1 is MDHEN and CDR2 is SYDVKM in the germline V gene. With 6 bases clipped from V and 5 bases from J, the junction kept 7 bases outside the gene matches. The CDR3 extends over 15 amino acids. The CDR3 DNA is TGTGCCAGCAGCTCAGCGGGAGGGATCCACAATGAGCAGTTCTTC. This translates into CASSSAGGIHNEQFF.